This TCR beta chain was obtained from a study of blood T cell repertoires in COVID-19. TCRdb's table, derived via immunoSEQ multiplex PCR, lists solely in-frame clones and lacks some. The sample includes some 300,000 clones, over 75% seen only once; the top ten take 4% to 5%. Trimming cost V 3 bases and J 4 bases, with 12 bases left between them. CDR3 length equals 14 residues. Germline values: CDR1 MDHEN, CDR2 SYDVKM. In its sample, this clone was seen once. The chain employs TRBV28 and TRBJ1-2; D possibly corresponds to TRBD1 (6 bases). The sequence was obtained from a young man who had recovered from COVID-19. Sequencing was performed on PBMCs or T cells enriched from blood (not recorded which). The CDR3: CASSLGRGGYGYTF. The DNA of the CDR3 is TGTGCCAGCAGTTTGGGTAGAGGGGGCTATGGCTACACCTTC.